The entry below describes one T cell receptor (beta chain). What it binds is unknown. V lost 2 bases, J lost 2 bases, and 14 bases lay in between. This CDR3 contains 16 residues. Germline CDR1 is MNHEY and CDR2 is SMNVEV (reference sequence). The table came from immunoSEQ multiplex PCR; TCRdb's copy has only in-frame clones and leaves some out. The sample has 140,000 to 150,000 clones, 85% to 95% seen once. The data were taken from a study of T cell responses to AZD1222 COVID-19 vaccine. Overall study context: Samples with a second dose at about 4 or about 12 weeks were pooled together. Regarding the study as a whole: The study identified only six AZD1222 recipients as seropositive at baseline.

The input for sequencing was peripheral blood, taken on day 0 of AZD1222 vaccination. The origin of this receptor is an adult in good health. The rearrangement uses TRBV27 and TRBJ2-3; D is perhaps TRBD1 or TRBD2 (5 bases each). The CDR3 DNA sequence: TGTGCCAGCAGTTTAGGAGGCCAGGGATTCACAGATACGCAGTATTTT. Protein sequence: CASSLGGQGFTDTQYF.